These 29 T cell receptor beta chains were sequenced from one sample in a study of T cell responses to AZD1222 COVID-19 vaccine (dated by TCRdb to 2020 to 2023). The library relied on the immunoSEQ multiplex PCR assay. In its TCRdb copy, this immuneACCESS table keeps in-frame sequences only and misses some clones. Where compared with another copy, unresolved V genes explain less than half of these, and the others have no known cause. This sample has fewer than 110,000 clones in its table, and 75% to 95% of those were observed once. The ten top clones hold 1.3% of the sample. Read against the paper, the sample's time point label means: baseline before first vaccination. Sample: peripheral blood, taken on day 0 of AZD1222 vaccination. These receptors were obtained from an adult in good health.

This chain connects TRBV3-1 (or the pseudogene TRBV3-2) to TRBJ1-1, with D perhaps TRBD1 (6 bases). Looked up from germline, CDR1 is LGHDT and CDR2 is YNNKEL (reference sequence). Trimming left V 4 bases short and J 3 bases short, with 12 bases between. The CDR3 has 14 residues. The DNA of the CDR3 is TGTGCCAGCAGCCCCGGCTACAGGGACACTGAAGCTTTCTTT. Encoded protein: CASSPGYRDTEAFF.

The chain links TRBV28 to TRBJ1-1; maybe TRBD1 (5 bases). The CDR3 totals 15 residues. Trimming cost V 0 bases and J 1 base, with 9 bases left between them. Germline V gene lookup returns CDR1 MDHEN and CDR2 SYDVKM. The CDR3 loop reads CASSLWQGSNTEAFF. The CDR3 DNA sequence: TGTGCCAGCAGTTTATGGCAGGGTTCGAACACTGAAGCTTTCTTT.

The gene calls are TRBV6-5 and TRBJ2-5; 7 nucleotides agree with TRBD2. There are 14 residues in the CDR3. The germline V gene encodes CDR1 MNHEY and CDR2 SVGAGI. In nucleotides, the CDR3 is TGTGCGATCTCGGGCGGGGGAGATTTAGAGACCCAGTACTTC. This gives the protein CAISGGGDLETQYF.

As DNA, the CDR3 is TGTGCCAGCAGTACTAGAAGGAATGAGCAGTTCTTC. Protein product: CASSTRRNEQFF. The chain uses TRBV12-3 or TRBV12-4 and TRBJ2-1, with D perhaps TRBD2 (5 bases). CDR3 length: 12 amino acids. Trimming left V 5 bases short and J 7 bases short, with 9 bases between.

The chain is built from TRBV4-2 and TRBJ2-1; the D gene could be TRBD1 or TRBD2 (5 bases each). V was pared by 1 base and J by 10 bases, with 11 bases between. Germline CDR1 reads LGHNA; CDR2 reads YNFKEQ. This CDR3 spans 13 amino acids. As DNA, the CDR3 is TGTGCCAGCAGCCAAGCAGGGAGCGGCGAGCAGTTCTTC. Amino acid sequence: CASSQAGSGEQFF.

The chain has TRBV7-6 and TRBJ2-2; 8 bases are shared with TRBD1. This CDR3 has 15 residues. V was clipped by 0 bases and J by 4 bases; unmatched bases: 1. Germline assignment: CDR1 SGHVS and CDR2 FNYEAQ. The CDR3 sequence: CASSLAGTGTGELFF. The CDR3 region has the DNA TGTGCCAGCAGCTTAGCGGGGACAGGCACCGGGGAGCTGTTTTTT.

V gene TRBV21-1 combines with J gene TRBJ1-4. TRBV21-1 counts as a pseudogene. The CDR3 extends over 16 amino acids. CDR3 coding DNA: TGTGCCAGCAGCCGAGACGACAGGGAGGGGAGTGAAAAACTGTTTTTT. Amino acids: CASSRDDREGSEKLFF.

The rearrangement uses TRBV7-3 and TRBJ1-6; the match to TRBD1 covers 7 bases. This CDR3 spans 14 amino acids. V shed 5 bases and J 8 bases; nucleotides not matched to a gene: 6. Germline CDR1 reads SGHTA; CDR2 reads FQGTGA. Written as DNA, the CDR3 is TGTGCCAGCAGCCAGACAGGGCCGGATTCACCCCTCCACTTT. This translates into CASSQTGPDSPLHF.

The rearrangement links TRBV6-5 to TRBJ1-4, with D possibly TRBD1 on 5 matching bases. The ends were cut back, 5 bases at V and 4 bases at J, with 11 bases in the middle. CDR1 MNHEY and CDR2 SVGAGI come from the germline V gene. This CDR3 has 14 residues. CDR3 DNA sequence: TGTGCCAGCAGTATGACAGTTCTTAATGAAAAACTGTTTTTT. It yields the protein CASSMTVLNEKLFF.

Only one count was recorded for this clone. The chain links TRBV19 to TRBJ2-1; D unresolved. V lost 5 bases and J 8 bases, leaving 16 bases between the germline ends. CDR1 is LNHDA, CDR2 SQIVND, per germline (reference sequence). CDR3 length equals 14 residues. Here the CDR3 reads CASSDRVWSDEQFF. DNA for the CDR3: TGTGCCAGTAGTGATAGGGTTTGGAGCGATGAGCAGTTCTTC.

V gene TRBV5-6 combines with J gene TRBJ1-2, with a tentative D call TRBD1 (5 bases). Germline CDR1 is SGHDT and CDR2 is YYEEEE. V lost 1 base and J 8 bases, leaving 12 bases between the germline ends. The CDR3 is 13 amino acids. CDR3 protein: CASSLTRAGGYTF. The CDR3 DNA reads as TGTGCCAGCAGCTTGACCAGGGCGGGCGGCTACACCTTC.

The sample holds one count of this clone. The CDR3 coding sequence is TGTGCCAGCAGCGAGAGAATGAACACCGGGGAGCTGTTTTTT. Protein: CASSERMNTGELFF. The chain employs TRBV3-1 (or the pseudogene TRBV3-2) and TRBJ2-2; D is undetermined. CDR1 and CDR2 from the germline V gene are LGHDT and YNNKEL (reference sequence). This CDR3 comprises 14 residues. V was cut by 5 bases and J by 1 base, with 8 bases left in between.

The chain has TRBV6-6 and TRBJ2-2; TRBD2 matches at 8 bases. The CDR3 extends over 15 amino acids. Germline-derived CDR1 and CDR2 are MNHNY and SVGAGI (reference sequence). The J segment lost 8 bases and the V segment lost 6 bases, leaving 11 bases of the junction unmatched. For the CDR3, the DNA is TGTGCCAGCAGCCCTCTGTCGGGGGGGCTGGGGGAGCTGTTTTTT. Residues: CASSPLSGGLGELFF.

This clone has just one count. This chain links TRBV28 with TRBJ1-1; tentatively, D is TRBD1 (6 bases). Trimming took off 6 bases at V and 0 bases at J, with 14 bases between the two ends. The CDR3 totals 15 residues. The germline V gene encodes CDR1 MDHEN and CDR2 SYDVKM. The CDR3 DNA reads TGTGCCAGCAGGGGAAGGGGGGATGTGAACACTGAAGCTTTCTTT. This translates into CASRGRGDVNTEAFF.

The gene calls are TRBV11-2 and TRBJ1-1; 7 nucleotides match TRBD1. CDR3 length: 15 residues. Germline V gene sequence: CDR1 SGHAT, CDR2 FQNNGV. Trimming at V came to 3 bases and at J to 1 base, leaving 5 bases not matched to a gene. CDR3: CASSLGQGGNTEAFF. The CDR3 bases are TGTGCCAGCAGCTTGGGCCAGGGGGGGAACACTGAAGCTTTCTTT.

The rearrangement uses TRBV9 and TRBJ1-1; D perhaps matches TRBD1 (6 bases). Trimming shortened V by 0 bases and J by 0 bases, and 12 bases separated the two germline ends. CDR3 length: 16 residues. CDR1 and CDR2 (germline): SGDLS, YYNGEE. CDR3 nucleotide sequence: TGTGCCAGCAGCGTAGATCCAGGACAGATGAACACTGAAGCTTTCTTT. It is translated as CASSVDPGQMNTEAFF.

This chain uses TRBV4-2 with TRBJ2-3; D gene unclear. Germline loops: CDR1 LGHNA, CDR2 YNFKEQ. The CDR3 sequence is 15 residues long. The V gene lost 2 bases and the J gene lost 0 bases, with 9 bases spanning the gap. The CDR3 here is CASSQLGPSTDTQYF. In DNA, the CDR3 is TGTGCCAGCAGCCAACTGGGCCCTAGCACAGATACGCAGTATTTT.

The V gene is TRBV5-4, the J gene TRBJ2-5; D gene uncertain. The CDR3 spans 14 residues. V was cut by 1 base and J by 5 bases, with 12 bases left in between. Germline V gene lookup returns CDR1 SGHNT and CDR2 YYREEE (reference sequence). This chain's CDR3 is CASSLLLARETQYF. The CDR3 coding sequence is TGTGCCAGCAGCTTGTTGCTGGCCCGGGAGACCCAGTACTTC.

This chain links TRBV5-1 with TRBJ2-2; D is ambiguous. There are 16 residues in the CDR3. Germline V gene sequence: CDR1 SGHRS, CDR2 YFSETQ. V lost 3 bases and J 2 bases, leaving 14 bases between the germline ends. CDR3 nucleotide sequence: TGCGCCAGCAGCTCCCAAGGGTCAAGAAACACCGGGGAGCTGTTTTTT. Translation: CASSSQGSRNTGELFF.

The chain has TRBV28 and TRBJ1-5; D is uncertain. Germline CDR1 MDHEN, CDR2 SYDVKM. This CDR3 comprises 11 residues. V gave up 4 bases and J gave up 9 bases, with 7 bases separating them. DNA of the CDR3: TGTGCCAGCAGTTCTATGTGGCCCCAGCATTTT. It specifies CASSSMWPQHF. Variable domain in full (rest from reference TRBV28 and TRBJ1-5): DVKVTQSSRYLVKRTGEKVFLECVQDMDHENMFWYRQDPGLGLRLIYFSYDVKMKEKGDIPEGYSVSREKKERFSLILESASTNQTSMYLCASSSMWPQHFGDGTRLSIL.

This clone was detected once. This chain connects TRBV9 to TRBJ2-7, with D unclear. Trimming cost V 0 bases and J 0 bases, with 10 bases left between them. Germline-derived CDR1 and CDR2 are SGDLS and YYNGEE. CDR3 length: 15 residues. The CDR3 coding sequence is TGTGCCAGCAGCGTAGAGTATAGTCCCTCCTACGAGCAGTACTTC. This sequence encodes CASSVEYSPSYEQYF.

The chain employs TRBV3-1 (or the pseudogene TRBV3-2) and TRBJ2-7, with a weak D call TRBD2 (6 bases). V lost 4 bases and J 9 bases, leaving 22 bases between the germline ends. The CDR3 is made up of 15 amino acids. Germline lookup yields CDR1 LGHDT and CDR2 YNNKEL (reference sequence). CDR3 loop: CASSPTHGGYIAQYF. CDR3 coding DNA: TGTGCCAGCAGCCCCACTCACGGGGGATATATTGCGCAGTACTTC.

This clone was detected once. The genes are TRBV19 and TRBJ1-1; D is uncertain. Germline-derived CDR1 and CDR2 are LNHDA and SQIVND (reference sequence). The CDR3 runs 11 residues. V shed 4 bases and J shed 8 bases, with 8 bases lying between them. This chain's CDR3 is CASSTGGEAFF. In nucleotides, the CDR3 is TGTGCCAGTAGTACCGGCGGAGAAGCTTTCTTT.

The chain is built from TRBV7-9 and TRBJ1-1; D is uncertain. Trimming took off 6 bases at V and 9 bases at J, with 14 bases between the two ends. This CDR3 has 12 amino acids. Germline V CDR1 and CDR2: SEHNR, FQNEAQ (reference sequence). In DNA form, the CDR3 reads TGTGCCAGCAGTTTGGCAGACCGGAAAGCTTTCTTT. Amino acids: CASSLADRKAFF.

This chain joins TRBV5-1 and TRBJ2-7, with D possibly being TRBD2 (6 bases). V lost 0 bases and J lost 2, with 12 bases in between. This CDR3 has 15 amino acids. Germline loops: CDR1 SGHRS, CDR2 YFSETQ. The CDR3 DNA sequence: TGCGCCAGCAGCTTGGTCGGGACTGAGCCCTACGAGCAGTACTTC. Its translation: CASSLVGTEPYEQYF.

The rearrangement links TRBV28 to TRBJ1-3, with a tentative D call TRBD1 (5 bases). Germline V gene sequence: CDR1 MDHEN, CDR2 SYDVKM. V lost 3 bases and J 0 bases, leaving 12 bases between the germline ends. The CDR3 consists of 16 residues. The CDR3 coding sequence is TGTGCCAGCAGTTTCGGGGGTGGTTTCTCTGGAAACACCATATATTTT. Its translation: CASSFGGGFSGNTIYF.

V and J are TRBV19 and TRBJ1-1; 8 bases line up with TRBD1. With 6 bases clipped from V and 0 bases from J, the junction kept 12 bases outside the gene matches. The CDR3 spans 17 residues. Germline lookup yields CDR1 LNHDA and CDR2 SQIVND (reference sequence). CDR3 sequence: CASRPGQASRMNTEAFF. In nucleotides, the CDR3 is TGTGCCAGTAGACCGGGACAGGCCTCTAGAATGAACACTGAAGCTTTCTTT.

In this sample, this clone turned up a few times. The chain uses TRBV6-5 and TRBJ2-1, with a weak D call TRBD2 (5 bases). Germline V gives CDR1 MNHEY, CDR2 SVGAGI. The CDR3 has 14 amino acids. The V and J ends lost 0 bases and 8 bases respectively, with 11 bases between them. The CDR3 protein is CASSYSIPGYEQFF. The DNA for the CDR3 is TGTGCCAGCAGTTACTCGATCCCGGGATATGAGCAGTTCTTC.

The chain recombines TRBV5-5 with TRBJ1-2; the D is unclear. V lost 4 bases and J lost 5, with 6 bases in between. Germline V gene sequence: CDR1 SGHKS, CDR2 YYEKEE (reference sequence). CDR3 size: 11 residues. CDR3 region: CASSENYGYTF. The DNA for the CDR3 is TGTGCCAGCAGCGAGAATTATGGCTACACCTTC.